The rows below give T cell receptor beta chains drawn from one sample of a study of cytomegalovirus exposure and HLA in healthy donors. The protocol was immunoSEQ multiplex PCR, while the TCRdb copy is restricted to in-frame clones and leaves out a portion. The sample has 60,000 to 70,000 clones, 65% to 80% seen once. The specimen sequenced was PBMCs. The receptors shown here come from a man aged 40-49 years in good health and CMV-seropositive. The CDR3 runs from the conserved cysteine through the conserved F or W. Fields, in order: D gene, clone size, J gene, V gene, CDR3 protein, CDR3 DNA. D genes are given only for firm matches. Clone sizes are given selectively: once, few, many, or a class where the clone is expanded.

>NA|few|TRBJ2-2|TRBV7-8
CASRRTGELFF
TGTGCCAGCAGACGGACCGGGGAGCTGTTTTTT
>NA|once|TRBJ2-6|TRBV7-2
CASSFRRSGANVLTF
TGTGCCAGCAGCTTCAGGCGTTCTGGGGCCAACGTCCTGACTTTC
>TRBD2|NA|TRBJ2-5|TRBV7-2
CASSTGTSGGKQETQYF
TGTGCCAGCAGCACTGGGACTAGCGGGGGGAAACAAGAGACCCAGTACTTC
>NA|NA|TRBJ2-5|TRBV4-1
CASSQGGLREETQYF
TGCGCCAGCAGCCAAGGGGGACTTCGTGAAGAGACCCAGTACTTC
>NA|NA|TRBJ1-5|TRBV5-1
CASSFDQPQHF
TGCGCCAGCAGCTTCGATCAGCCCCAGCATTTT
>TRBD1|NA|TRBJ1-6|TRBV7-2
CASSSATGGVSPLHF
TGTGCCAGCAGCTCCGCGACAGGGGGCGTTTCACCCCTCCACTTT
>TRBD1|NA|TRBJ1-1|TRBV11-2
CASSIQGLNTEAFF
TGTGCCAGCAGCATACAGGGGCTGAACACTGAAGCTTTCTTT
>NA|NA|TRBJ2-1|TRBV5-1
CASSHIDRYPSSYNEQFF
TGCGCCAGCAGTCATATTGACAGATATCCCAGCTCCTACAATGAGCAGTTCTTC
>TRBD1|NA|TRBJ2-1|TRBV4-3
CASSHDVPGTGSEQFF
TGCGCCAGCAGCCACGACGTGCCCGGGACAGGGTCAGAGCAGTTCTTC
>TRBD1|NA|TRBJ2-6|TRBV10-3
CATGTGNSGANVLTF
TGTGCCACTGGGACAGGTAACTCTGGGGCCAACGTCCTGACTTTC
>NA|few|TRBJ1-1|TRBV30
CAWSARDGYTEAFF
TGTGCCTGGAGTGCGCGGGACGGCTACACTGAAGCTTTCTTT
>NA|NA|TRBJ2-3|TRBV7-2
CASSWGGITDTQYF
TGTGCCAGCAGCTGGGGCGGGATCACAGATACGCAGTATTTT
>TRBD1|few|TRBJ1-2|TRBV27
CASSYGQGTYGYTF
TGTGCCAGCAGTTACGGACAGGGGACCTATGGCTACACCTTC
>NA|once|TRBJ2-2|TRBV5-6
CASSFGTSVGARELFF
TGTGCCAGCAGCTTTGGGACATCCGTGGGGGCGAGGGAGCTGTTTTTT
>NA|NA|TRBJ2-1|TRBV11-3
CASSLPNRVEQFF
TGTGCCAGCAGCTTACCAAACAGGGTTGAGCAGTTCTTC
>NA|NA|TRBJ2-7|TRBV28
CASSPPGSYEQYF
TGTGCCAGCAGTCCCCCGGGATCCTACGAGCAGTACTTC
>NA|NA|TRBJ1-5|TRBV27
CASSIRQYGQPQHF
TGTGCCAGCAGTATCCGACAGTACGGTCAGCCCCAGCATTTT
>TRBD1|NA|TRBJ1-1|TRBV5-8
CASSFRDRNTEAFF
TGTGCCAGCAGCTTTAGGGACAGGAACACTGAAGCTTTCTTT
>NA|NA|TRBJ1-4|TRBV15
CATSRDPNEKLFF
TGTGCCACCAGCAGAGATCCGAATGAAAAACTGTTTTTT
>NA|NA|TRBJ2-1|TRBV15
CATSGSGSYNEQFF
TGTGCCACCAGCGGGTCAGGCTCCTACAATGAGCAGTTCTTC
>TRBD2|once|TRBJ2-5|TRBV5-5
CASSLVYGPAGGRETQYF
TGTGCCAGCAGCTTGGTGTACGGTCCAGCGGGGGGGAGAGAGACCCAGTACTTC
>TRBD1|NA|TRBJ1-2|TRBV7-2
CASGSGGENYGYTF
TGTGCCAGCGGCTCAGGGGGCGAGAACTATGGCTACACCTTC
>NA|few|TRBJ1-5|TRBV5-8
CASSRYRVSNQPQHF
TGTGCCAGCAGCCGATACAGGGTTAGCAATCAGCCCCAGCATTTT
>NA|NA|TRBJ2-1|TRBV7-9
CASSLYFNEQFF
TGTGCCAGCAGCTTGTATTTCAATGAGCAGTTCTTC
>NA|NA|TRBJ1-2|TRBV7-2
CASSPQGFANYGYTF
TGTGCCAGCAGCCCGCAGGGTTTCGCTAACTATGGCTACACCTTC
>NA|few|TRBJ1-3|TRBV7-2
CASRTTDLFGNTIYF
TGTGCCAGCAGGACAACGGATCTTTTCGGAAACACCATATATTTT
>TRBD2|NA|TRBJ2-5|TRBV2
CASSEEGSGRGLGETQYF
TGTGCCAGCAGTGAAGAAGGAAGCGGGAGAGGGTTAGGCGAGACCCAGTACTTC
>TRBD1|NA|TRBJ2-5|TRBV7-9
CASSLDGQGGQTQYF
TGTGCCAGCAGCTTAGATGGACAGGGGGGGCAGACCCAGTACTTC
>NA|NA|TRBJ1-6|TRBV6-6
CAAEPRAWGANSPLHF
TGTGCCGCTGAACCCAGGGCGTGGGGCGCGAATTCACCCCTCCACTTT
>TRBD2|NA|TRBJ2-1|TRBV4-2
CASSQVTSDPSEQFF
TGTGCCAGCAGCCAAGTAACTAGCGATCCAAGTGAGCAGTTCTTC
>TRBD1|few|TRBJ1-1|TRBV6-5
CASTRQGVHTEAFF
TGTGCCAGCACCCGACAGGGGGTTCACACTGAAGCTTTCTTT
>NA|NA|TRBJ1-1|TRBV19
CASSLSGNTEAFF
TGTGCCAGTAGTCTCAGCGGGAACACTGAAGCTTTCTTT
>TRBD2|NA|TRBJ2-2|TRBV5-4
CASRAGGPSNTGELFF
TGTGCCAGTAGAGCGGGGGGACCTTCGAACACCGGGGAGCTGTTTTTT
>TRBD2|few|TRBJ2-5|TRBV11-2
CASSFGLAGETQYF
TGTGCCAGCAGCTTTGGACTAGCGGGAGAGACCCAGTACTTC
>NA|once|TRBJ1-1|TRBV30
CAWRGQSDTEAFF
TGTGCCTGGAGAGGACAGTCCGACACTGAAGCTTTCTTT
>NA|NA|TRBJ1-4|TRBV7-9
CASSLAHPLAEKLFF
TGTGCCAGCAGCTTAGCCCACCCGTTGGCTGAAAAACTGTTTTTT
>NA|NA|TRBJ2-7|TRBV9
CASSGRGSYEQYF
TGTGCCAGCAGCGGACGGGGTTCCTACGAGCAGTACTTC
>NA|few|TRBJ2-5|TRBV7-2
CASRIRQVEETQYF
TGTGCCAGCAGAATCCGACAGGTTGAAGAGACCCAGTACTTC
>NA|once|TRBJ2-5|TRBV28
CASSQRRGSNTQETQYF
TGTGCCAGCAGCCAAAGGCGGGGATCTAACACCCAAGAGACCCAGTACTTC
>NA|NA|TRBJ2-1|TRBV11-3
CASSLISDDYSSYNEQFF
TGTGCCAGCAGCTTAATTAGCGACGACTACAGCTCCTACAATGAGCAGTTCTTC
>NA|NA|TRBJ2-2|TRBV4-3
CASSQTGPPGAGELFF
TGCGCCAGCAGCCAAACGGGCCCTCCAGGGGCCGGGGAGCTGTTTTTT
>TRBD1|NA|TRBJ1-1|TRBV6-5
CASRGQGSVEAFF
TGTGCCAGCAGGGGACAGGGGAGCGTTGAAGCTTTCTTT
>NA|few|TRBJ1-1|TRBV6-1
CASKATGSGTEAFF
TGTGCCAGCAAAGCGACAGGATCGGGTACTGAAGCTTTCTTT
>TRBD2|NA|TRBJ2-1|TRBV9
CASSPGGDSYNEQFF
TGTGCCAGCAGCCCCGGGGGGGACTCCTACAATGAGCAGTTCTTC
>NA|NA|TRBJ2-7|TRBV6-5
CASREANPFQQYF
TGTGCCAGCAGGGAGGCGAATCCCTTCCAGCAGTACTTC